The entry that follows covers one T cell receptor beta chain sequence. Its antigen is still unknown. Base qualities are not provided; no much larger clone lies one nucleotide away. The cohort comprised hundreds of healthy bone marrow donors. Cohort members were all nominally healthy when sampled, although unrecorded immune exposures were likely present. The donor tested CMV seropositive, placing the donor among the 289 seropositive members of the cohort. A peripheral blood sample was provided by each donor, and peripheral blood mononuclear cells were used for TCR beta sequencing. Genomic DNA extraction from the blood cell samples was performed with the Qiagen DNeasy Blood Extraction Kit. The library was prepared using the immunoSEQ multiplex PCR assay. For the multiplex PCR, a mixture combining 60 forward primers for TCR Vbeta segments and 13 reverse primers for TCR Jbeta segments was used. The CDR3 region of rearranged TCR beta genes was amplified from genomic DNA by a multiplex PCR assay. On the Illumina HiSeq System, the amplified TCR beta libraries were sequenced as 87-base-pair reads. In the original analysis: Across the 500 to 700 repertoires, a later analysis counted 80 million or so unique TCR beta chains, some 11 million of which were shared by at least two donors. A nearest-neighbor algorithm error-corrected the raw reads and collapsed the reads into unique sequences, merging closely related sequences to remove PCR and sequencing errors. CDR3 sequences were aligned to IMGT reference sequences to assign V, D and J gene segments. For a sequence to be retained, at least a six-nucleotide match to both a V gene segment and a J gene segment was required. A rearrangement counted as productive if the CDR3 had no stop codons and remained in frame with V and J, and every other rearrangement counted as non-productive. CDR3 was defined by IMGT convention, running from the second conserved V-encoded cysteine to the conserved J-encoded phenylalanine. The earlier analysis of fewer than 700 of the donors excluded sequences that lacked an unambiguous match to a single V gene segment. An earlier analysis of fewer than 750 of the donors classified V segments as functional when productive rearrangements were above 56.7% and as segregating when the standard deviation between donors was above 5%. To diagnose cytomegalovirus status from the catalog of TCR beta chain sequences, a statistical classification framework was built. In a later analysis, V and J genes were assigned by comparing TCR nucleotide sequences against IMGT/GENE-DB human TR gene sequences. In a later analysis, CDR3 sequences and most-parsimonious VDJ recombination scenarios were assigned using the TCRdist pipeline. A later analysis defined each TCR beta chain by its CDR3 amino acid sequence plus V-gene family, and excluded reads lacking a unique V-gene family. In a later analysis, 450 to 600 highly shared, low-generation-probability nucleotide sequences were removed to address suspected cross-contamination and a sequencing artifact. For each public chain, a later analysis derived a clonal expansion index from normalized ranks of inferred template counts within each repertoire. A later analysis computed generation probabilities with a VDJ recombination model fitted to out-of-frame rearrangements, and checked the results against IGoR. In a later analysis, TCR-TCR, TCR-HLA and TCR-CMV co-occurrence was scored with hypergeometric tests, and a repertoire-size bias correction was applied to TCR pairs. In a later analysis, false discovery rates were estimated by permuting HLA or CMV assignments 20 times. In a later analysis, co-occurring TCRs were grouped with DBSCAN, and TCRdist sequence similarity was added when clustering was performed within HLA-allele-positive subsets. Repertoires with fewer than 30,000 or more than 120,000 public chains, plus five repertoires with anomalous nucleotide sharing, were excluded from co-occurrence clustering. The source is immuneACCESS, and TCRdb retained only in-frame sequences with V and J called. Part of the clones is not carried over; for the studies checked, unresolved V genes explain less than half of this, and the remainder is unexplained. D and trimming were read from the DNA, whereas the V and J calls and clone size are those reported in that table. Here the sample has about 160,000 clones; roughly 82% occur a single time. The ten largest clones add up to around 3% of the sample.

The data stem from a study of cytomegalovirus exposure and HLA in healthy donors (dated by TCRdb to the late 2010s). Concerning the study at large: An earlier analysis of roughly 500 of the donors reported 250 to 300 Gb of sequence data and 100 million to 140 million unique TCR beta sequences from 150 million to 200 million T cells. All discovery cohort repertoires had been generated using a single sequencing platform. The later analysis used no new phenotypic data to find candidate immune exposures, relying instead on TCR beta sequences and their occurrence across donors. To predict cytomegalovirus infection status, the study combined high-throughput TCR immunosequencing, statistical association of individual TCRs with disease status, and machine learning. Among the roughly 400 genotyped donors, more than 70% belonged to the genetic ancestry cluster associated with self-reported Caucasian donors. A later analysis re-examined previously published TCR beta repertoires from more than 650 donors and added high-resolution HLA genotyping to investigate patterns of TCR occurrence. On average, 235,054 unique TCR beta nucleotide sequences were sequenced per donor among some 430 genotyped donors of the cohort, with approximately 18% of those sequences being non-productive. Four to six DR-DQ haplotypes were handled as single units for association and clustering, since linkage in the cohort was strong. A separate validation cohort of 100 to 150 different subjects was used in addition to the approximately 610-subject first cohort. The aim of the study was to test whether cataloging public T cell receptors could identify signatures of past pathogen exposure. A later genetic analysis used genome-wide SNP genotypes for about 65% of the roughly 700 donors, treating that subset as a discovery cohort. HLA typing covered class I and class II loci at four-digit resolution. The study used immunosequencing to profile the T cell repertoires of several hundred subjects and linked those repertoires to cytomegalovirus serostatus. An early release covering roughly 580 HLA-typed donors comprised 250 to 350 gigabases of sequencing data and roughly 86 million unique TCR sequences. Donor age, sex, ethnicity and CMV serostatus were compiled together with the repertoire data. To decide whether each TCR beta V gene segment behaved as functional or pseudogenic, an earlier analysis of some 600 of the donors relied on high-throughput TCR beta sequencing. Typing coverage differed by locus: A, B, C, DRB1 and DQB1 were typed in about 629-630 donors, DQA1 in about 500, DPA1 in some 610, and DPB1 in 450 to 480.

Including cysteine and phenylalanine, the CDR3 has 14 amino acids. Here the CDR3 DNA is all that survives: 42 bases in frame from base 1. After removal of 4 bases from V and 8 bases from J, the junction retains 6 bases not matched to a gene. CDR1 SGHNT and CDR2 YYREEE are derived from the germline V gene (reference sequence). Beyond this particular receptor, the publication reports: A further reported finding was that TCR beta sequences accurately predicted the HLA-A and HLA-B alleles for most subjects in the first cohort. In vitro tests confirmed that a few of the cytomegalovirus-associated TCR beta chains recognize cytomegalovirus antigens. In a later analysis, TCR association rates were found to vary across HLA loci, with the most associated TCRs seen for DRB1 alleles and the fewest for HLA-C alleles. In a later analysis, HLA-associated TCR beta chains were found to be more clonally expanded and to have lower generation probabilities than equally common non-associated chains. Because HLA typing was missing for some donors at each locus, association tests included only the typed subset. Assigning TCR associations to individual alleles was difficult when HLA alleles, especially DR and DQ, strongly co-occurred. Presence/absence analyses assumed roughly uniform sequencing depth across donors, an assumption that may not hold. According to the authors, the approach could potentially be generalized to other disease states and immunological phenotypes. Because counts were too low, some 16 rarely observed V segments, including chromosome 9 orphons, were excluded from the earlier analysis of 587 of the donors. At a false discovery rate of 0.05, a later analysis linked some 18,000 TCR beta sequences to specific HLA alleles. Most TCR sequences were seen in very few donors, while some public TCRs were found in many individuals. The classifier was reported to diagnose cytomegalovirus status with high specificity and sensitivity in both the original and validation cohorts. A total of 164 TCR beta chains were listed by the study as associated with cytomegalovirus. In an earlier analysis of several hundred of the donors, most TCR beta V segments were observed in productive rearrangements about 90% or about 30% of the time, broadly matching IMGT annotations. A later genetic analysis associated a missense DCLRE1C variant with V-gene and J-gene trimming of TCR beta chains, and an independent cohort replicated the association. Because the 87-base-pair reads could not distinguish some IMGT-functional V segments, including TRBV6-2 and TRBV6-3, those segments were excluded. Immune exposure information for the cohort was limited to CMV serostatus. Several of the top co-occurrence clusters appeared to be linked to parvovirus B19, influenza, CMV and Epstein-Barr virus, according to a later analysis. Most CMV-associated TCR beta chains appeared to be HLA-restricted in a later analysis, and the HLA associations seemed to be driven largely by CMV exposure. Linkage disequilibrium might explain the correlated functional status among segregating V segments, but an unknown experimental factor could not be ruled out. A group of highly shared sequence variants was considered likely to be a technical artifact of the sequencing pipeline. This cohort had only TCR beta chains sequenced, and the lack of alpha or paired-chain data limited which features could be detected. A later genetic analysis reported fewer N-insertions in productive TCRs among donors in an Asian-associated ancestry cluster than the approximately 670-donor mean.

The V gene is TRBV5-4 and the J gene is TRBJ1-4; TRBD1 aligns with 9 central bases. The sequenced sample consisted of PBMCs. The TCR was taken from a woman aged 45-59 years in good health and CMV-seropositive. The DNA sequence is TGTGCCAGCAGCCAGGACAGGGGAGCGGAAAAACTGTTTTTT. Its translation reads: CASSQDRGAEKLFF.